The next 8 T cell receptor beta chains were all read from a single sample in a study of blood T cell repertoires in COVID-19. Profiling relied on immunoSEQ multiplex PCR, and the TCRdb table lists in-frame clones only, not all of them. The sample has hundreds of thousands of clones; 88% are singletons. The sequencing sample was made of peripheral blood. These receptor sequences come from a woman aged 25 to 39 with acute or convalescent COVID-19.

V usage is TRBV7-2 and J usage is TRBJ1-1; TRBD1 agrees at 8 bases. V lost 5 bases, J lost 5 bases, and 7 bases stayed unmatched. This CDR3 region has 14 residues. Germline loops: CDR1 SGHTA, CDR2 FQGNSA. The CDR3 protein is CASSIWTGQTEAFF. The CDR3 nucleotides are TGTGCCAGCAGCATATGGACAGGGCAGACTGAAGCTTTCTTT.

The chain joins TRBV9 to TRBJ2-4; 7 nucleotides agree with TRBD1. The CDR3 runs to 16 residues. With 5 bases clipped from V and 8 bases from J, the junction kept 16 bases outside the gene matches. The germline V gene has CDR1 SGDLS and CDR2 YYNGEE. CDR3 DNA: TGTGCCAGCAGTAGCGCCCTTGGACAGGCGATCGACATTCAGTACTTC. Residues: CASSSALGQAIDIQYF. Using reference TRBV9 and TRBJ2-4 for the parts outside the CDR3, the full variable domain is DSGVTQTPKHLITATGQRVTLRCSPRSGDLSVYWYQQSLDQGLQFLIQYYNGEERAKGNILERFSAQQFPDLHSELNLSSLELGDSALYFCASSSALGQAIDIQYFGAGTRLSVL.

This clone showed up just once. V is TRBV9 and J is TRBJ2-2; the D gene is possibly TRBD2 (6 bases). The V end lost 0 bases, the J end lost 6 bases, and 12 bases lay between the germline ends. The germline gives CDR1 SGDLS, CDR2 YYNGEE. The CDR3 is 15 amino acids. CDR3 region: CASSVERTKSGELFF. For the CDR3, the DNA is TGTGCCAGCAGCGTAGAAAGGACTAAGTCCGGGGAGCTGTTTTTT.

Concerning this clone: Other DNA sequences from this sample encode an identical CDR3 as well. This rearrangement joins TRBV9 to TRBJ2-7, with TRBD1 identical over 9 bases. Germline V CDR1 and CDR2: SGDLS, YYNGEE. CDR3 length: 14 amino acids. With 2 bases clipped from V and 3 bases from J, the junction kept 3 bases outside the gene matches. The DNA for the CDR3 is TGTGCCAGCAGCGTTGGGACAGGGATCTACGAGCAGTACTTC. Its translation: CASSVGTGIYEQYF.

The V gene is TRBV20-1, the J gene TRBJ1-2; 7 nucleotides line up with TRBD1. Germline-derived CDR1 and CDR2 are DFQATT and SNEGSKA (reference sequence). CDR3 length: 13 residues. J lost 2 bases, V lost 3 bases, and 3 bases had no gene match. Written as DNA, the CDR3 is TGCAGTGCTAGTTCGACAGGGAACTATGGCTACACCTTC. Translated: CSASSTGNYGYTF.

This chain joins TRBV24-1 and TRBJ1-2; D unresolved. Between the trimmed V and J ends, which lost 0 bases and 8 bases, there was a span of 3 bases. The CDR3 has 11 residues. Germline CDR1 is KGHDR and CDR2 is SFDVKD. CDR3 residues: CATSDLRGYTF. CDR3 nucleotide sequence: TGTGCCACCAGTGATTTGCGGGGCTACACCTTC.

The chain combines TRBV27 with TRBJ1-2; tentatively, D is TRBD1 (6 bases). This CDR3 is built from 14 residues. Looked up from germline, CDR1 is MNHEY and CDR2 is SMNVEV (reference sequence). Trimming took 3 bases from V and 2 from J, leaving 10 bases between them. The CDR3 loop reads CASSFIQGNYGYTF. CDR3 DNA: TGTGCCAGCAGTTTCATTCAGGGGAACTATGGCTACACCTTC.

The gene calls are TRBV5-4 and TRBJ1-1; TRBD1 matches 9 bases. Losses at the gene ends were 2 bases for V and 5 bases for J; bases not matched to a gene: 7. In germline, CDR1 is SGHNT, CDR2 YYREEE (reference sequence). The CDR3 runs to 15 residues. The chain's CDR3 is CASSLNRDRETEAFF. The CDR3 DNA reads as TGTGCCAGCAGCTTAAACCGGGACAGGGAGACTGAAGCTTTCTTT. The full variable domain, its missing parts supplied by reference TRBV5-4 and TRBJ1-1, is ETGVTQSPTHLIKTRGQQVTLRCSSQSGHNTVSWYQQALGQGPQFIFQYYREEENGRGNFPPRFSGLQFPNYSSELNVNALELDDSALYLCASSLNRDRETEAFFGQGTRLTVV.